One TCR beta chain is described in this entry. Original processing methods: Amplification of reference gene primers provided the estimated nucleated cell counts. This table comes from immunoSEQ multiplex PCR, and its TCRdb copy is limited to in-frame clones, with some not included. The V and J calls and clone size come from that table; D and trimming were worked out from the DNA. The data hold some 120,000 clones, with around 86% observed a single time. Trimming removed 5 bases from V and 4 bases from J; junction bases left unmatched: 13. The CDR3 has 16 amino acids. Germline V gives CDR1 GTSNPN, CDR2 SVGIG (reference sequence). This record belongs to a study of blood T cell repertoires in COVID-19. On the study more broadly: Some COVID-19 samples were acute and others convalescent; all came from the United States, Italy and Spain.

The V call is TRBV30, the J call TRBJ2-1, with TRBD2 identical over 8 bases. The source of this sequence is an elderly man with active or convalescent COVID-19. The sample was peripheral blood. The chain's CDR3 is CAWGHHSGGFYNEQFF. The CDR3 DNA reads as TGTGCCTGGGGTCACCACAGCGGGGGCTTTTACAATGAGCAGTTCTTC.